The rows below give T cell receptor beta chains drawn from one sample of a study of T cell changes during pregnancy in multiple sclerosis. Assay: immunoSEQ multiplex PCR; the TCRdb copy retains only in-frame clones and omits some. The repertoire holds about 100,000 clones, with under 95% as singletons. This material consisted of peripheral blood, taken in the third trimester of pregnancy. These receptors all stem from a female donor in good health, enrolled as a control in a pregnancy study. Each CDR3 is given with its conserved first and last residue. A D gene is named only where the DNA matches it firmly. The size entry is marked missing in some rows and otherwise reads once, few, many or a size class.

cdr3_nt: TGTGCCAGTAGTATAGGGGACAGGGAAAAGGCTTTCTTT; cdr3_aa: CASSIGDREKAFF; d_call: TRBD1; cdr3_length: 13; v_call: TRBV19; j_call: TRBJ1-1; clone_size: -
cdr3_nt: TGTGCCAGCAGCCCCGGGACAGGGAATGGGGCCAACGTCCTGACTTTC; cdr3_aa: CASSPGTGNGANVLTF; d_call: TRBD1; cdr3_length: 16; v_call: TRBV5-6; j_call: TRBJ2-6; clone_size: -
cdr3_nt: TGTGCCAGTAGACAGACATATCAGCCCCAGCATTTT; cdr3_aa: CASRQTYQPQHF; d_call: -; cdr3_length: 12; v_call: TRBV19; j_call: TRBJ1-5; clone_size: -
cdr3_nt: TGTGCCAGCAGTGCCTCGGAGGGAGGAGACAATGAGCAGTTCTTC; cdr3_aa: CASSASEGGDNEQFF; d_call: -; cdr3_length: 15; v_call: TRBV2; j_call: TRBJ2-1; clone_size: -
cdr3_nt: TGCGCCAGCAGCACCCTCTCCGGGACAGGGCCTGGCGAGCAGTACTTC; cdr3_aa: CASSTLSGTGPGEQYF; d_call: TRBD1; cdr3_length: 16; v_call: TRBV4-1; j_call: TRBJ2-7; clone_size: -
cdr3_nt: TGTGCCAGCAGTGAAGTCGGCGGGTGGGCTTTCTTT; cdr3_aa: CASSEVGGWAFF; d_call: -; cdr3_length: 12; v_call: TRBV2; j_call: TRBJ1-1; clone_size: few
cdr3_nt: TGCGCCAGCAGCGACAGGGTGGTAGGGAACACTGAAGCTTTCTTT; cdr3_aa: CASSDRVVGNTEAFF; d_call: TRBD1; cdr3_length: 15; v_call: TRBV4-3; j_call: TRBJ1-1; clone_size: once
cdr3_nt: TGTGCCAGCAGGGGGACAGGGGGACTTTCTAATGAAAAACTGTTTTTT; cdr3_aa: CASRGTGGLSNEKLFF; d_call: TRBD1; cdr3_length: 16; v_call: TRBV2; j_call: TRBJ1-4; clone_size: -
cdr3_nt: TGTGCCAGCAGCTCAGGACCGGGATTTAGCAATCAGCCCCAGCATTTT; cdr3_aa: CASSSGPGFSNQPQHF; d_call: -; cdr3_length: 16; v_call: TRBV5-6; j_call: TRBJ1-5; clone_size: -
cdr3_nt: TGTGCCAGCAGCGCGGACAGGGGGGACCCCTACGAGCAGTACTTC; cdr3_aa: CASSADRGDPYEQYF; d_call: TRBD1; cdr3_length: 15; v_call: TRBV7-2; j_call: TRBJ2-7; clone_size: -
cdr3_nt: TGTGCCAGCAGTTGGGAGCTAACTGGGGCCAACGTCCTGACTTTC; cdr3_aa: CASSWELTGANVLTF; d_call: -; cdr3_length: 15; v_call: TRBV6-6; j_call: TRBJ2-6; clone_size: -
cdr3_nt: TGTGCCAGCAGCGTAGACGGGGGGGGCGGCCTGTGGGATGAGCAGTTCTTC; cdr3_aa: CASSVDGGGGLWDEQFF; d_call: TRBD2; cdr3_length: 17; v_call: TRBV9; j_call: TRBJ2-1; clone_size: -
cdr3_nt: TGCGCCAGCAGCACGGGACTAGCGGGGGATGAGACCCAGTACTTC; cdr3_aa: CASSTGLAGDETQYF; d_call: TRBD2; cdr3_length: 15; v_call: TRBV5-1; j_call: TRBJ2-5; clone_size: -
cdr3_nt: TGTGCCAGCAGTTTTTCCCTGACAGGCACAGATACGCAGTATTTT; cdr3_aa: CASSFSLTGTDTQYF; d_call: -; cdr3_length: 15; v_call: TRBV27; j_call: TRBJ2-3; clone_size: -
cdr3_nt: TGTGCCAGCAGCGAAACAGGGGGGGGTGAGCAGTTCTTC; cdr3_aa: CASSETGGGEQFF; d_call: -; cdr3_length: 13; v_call: TRBV11-3; j_call: TRBJ2-1; clone_size: -
cdr3_nt: TGTGCCAGCAGCCCAAGGGGTACGCAGTATTTT; cdr3_aa: CASSPRGTQYF; d_call: -; cdr3_length: 11; v_call: TRBV7-2; j_call: TRBJ2-3; clone_size: -
cdr3_nt: TGTGCCAGCAGCTCCTCCGGGACAGGGACCTCCTACGAGCAGTACTTC; cdr3_aa: CASSSSGTGTSYEQYF; d_call: TRBD1; cdr3_length: 16; v_call: TRBV7-2; j_call: TRBJ2-7; clone_size: -
cdr3_nt: TGTGCCAGCAGCGTAACGGTCCTGACAGGGAAAAGGAAGGGCACTGAAGCTTTCTTT; cdr3_aa: CASSVTVLTGKRKGTEAFF; d_call: TRBD1; cdr3_length: 19; v_call: TRBV9; j_call: TRBJ1-1; clone_size: once
cdr3_nt: TGTGCCAGCAGCTTAACGTTACAGGGGCGCACAGATACGCAGTATTTT; cdr3_aa: CASSLTLQGRTDTQYF; d_call: TRBD1; cdr3_length: 16; v_call: TRBV7-3; j_call: TRBJ2-3; clone_size: -
cdr3_nt: TGTGCCAGCAGCTTAGAGTTGAGAGCGGGGAGCACAGATACGCAGTATTTT; cdr3_aa: CASSLELRAGSTDTQYF; d_call: TRBD2; cdr3_length: 17; v_call: TRBV7-2; j_call: TRBJ2-3; clone_size: -
cdr3_nt: TGTGCCACCGGGGACAGGGTGGAGGATACGCAGTATTTT; cdr3_aa: CATGDRVEDTQYF; d_call: TRBD1; cdr3_length: 13; v_call: TRBV27; j_call: TRBJ2-3; clone_size: -
cdr3_nt: TGTGCCAGCAGCAGGGACAGCCATAATGGCTACACCTTC; cdr3_aa: CASSRDSHNGYTF; d_call: -; cdr3_length: 13; v_call: TRBV21-1; j_call: TRBJ1-2; clone_size: -
cdr3_nt: TGTGCCTGGAATGCCCTCAGGAATGAAAAACTGTTTTTT; cdr3_aa: CAWNALRNEKLFF; d_call: -; cdr3_length: 13; v_call: TRBV30; j_call: TRBJ1-4; clone_size: -
cdr3_nt: TGTGCCAGCTCACCAGGGCAGGGGCGCGGAGAGACCCAGTACTTC; cdr3_aa: CASSPGQGRGETQYF; d_call: -; cdr3_length: 15; v_call: TRBV18; j_call: TRBJ2-5; clone_size: -
cdr3_nt: TGTGCCAGCTCACCAGGGGAGGTAATTTCTGGAAACACCATATATTTT; cdr3_aa: CASSPGEVISGNTIYF; d_call: -; cdr3_length: 16; v_call: TRBV18; j_call: TRBJ1-3; clone_size: -
cdr3_nt: TGTGCCAGCAGCTCGGGACTAGCGGGGGGGCCGGTCCACAATGAGCAGTTCTTC; cdr3_aa: CASSSGLAGGPVHNEQFF; d_call: TRBD2; cdr3_length: 18; v_call: TRBV7-6; j_call: TRBJ2-1; clone_size: -
cdr3_nt: TGTGCCAGCAGCACACAGGGGGAAGAAACTGAAGCTTTCTTT; cdr3_aa: CASSTQGEETEAFF; d_call: TRBD1; cdr3_length: 14; v_call: TRBV9; j_call: TRBJ1-1; clone_size: -
cdr3_nt: TGTGCCAGCTCACCGCAGGGTTTGGATCAGCCCCAGCATTTT; cdr3_aa: CASSPQGLDQPQHF; d_call: -; cdr3_length: 14; v_call: TRBV18; j_call: TRBJ1-5; clone_size: -
cdr3_nt: TGTGCCTGGAGTCTCACGGGGTCCGCGGGCTACACCTTC; cdr3_aa: CAWSLTGSAGYTF; d_call: -; cdr3_length: 13; v_call: TRBV30; j_call: TRBJ1-2; clone_size: -
cdr3_nt: TGTGCCAGGGGTGCGGGGGCAGCTGGGGCCAACGTCCTGACTTTC; cdr3_aa: CARGAGAAGANVLTF; d_call: -; cdr3_length: 15; v_call: TRBV2; j_call: TRBJ2-6; clone_size: -
cdr3_nt: TGCGCCAGCAGCCAAGTGAGGGTTGGCACCGGGGAGCTGTTTTTT; cdr3_aa: CASSQVRVGTGELFF; d_call: -; cdr3_length: 15; v_call: TRBV4-3; j_call: TRBJ2-2; clone_size: -
cdr3_nt: TGTGCCAGTAGTATGGCAGGGGGCGCAGTGATCAACACCATATATTTT; cdr3_aa: CASSMAGGAVINTIYF; d_call: TRBD1; cdr3_length: 16; v_call: TRBV19; j_call: TRBJ1-3; clone_size: -
cdr3_nt: TGTGCCAGCAGTCTCCAGGACAGGGGTTATGGCTACACCTTC; cdr3_aa: CASSLQDRGYGYTF; d_call: TRBD1; cdr3_length: 14; v_call: TRBV6-5; j_call: TRBJ1-2; clone_size: -
cdr3_nt: TGTGCCATACAGGGTGGATGGGACACTGAAGCTTTCTTT; cdr3_aa: CAIQGGWDTEAFF; d_call: -; cdr3_length: 13; v_call: TRBV10-3; j_call: TRBJ1-1; clone_size: -
cdr3_nt: TGTGCCAGCAGCACCTTAGCGGCCAGCTCCTACAATGAGCAGTTCTTC; cdr3_aa: CASSTLAASSYNEQFF; d_call: -; cdr3_length: 16; v_call: TRBV9; j_call: TRBJ2-1; clone_size: -
cdr3_nt: TGTGCCAGCCGACAGGGTGGGGCTGGCTACACCTTC; cdr3_aa: CASRQGGAGYTF; d_call: TRBD1; cdr3_length: 12; v_call: TRBV27; j_call: TRBJ1-2; clone_size: -
cdr3_nt: TGTGCCAGCAGTGCCACAGGGGTAAAAGATCAGCCCCAGCATTTT; cdr3_aa: CASSATGVKDQPQHF; d_call: TRBD1; cdr3_length: 15; v_call: TRBV6-1; j_call: TRBJ1-5; clone_size: -
cdr3_nt: TGTGCCAGCAGCTTAGAAGGGGCCCGGTCCTACGAGCAGTACTTC; cdr3_aa: CASSLEGARSYEQYF; d_call: -; cdr3_length: 15; v_call: TRBV7-2; j_call: TRBJ2-7; clone_size: -